This TCR beta chain was identified in a study of blood T cell repertoires in COVID-19 (dated by TCRdb to 2020 to 2021). Background on the whole study: Collaborator samples came from the United States, Italy and Spain and covered acute and convalescent phases of COVID-19. A de-identified subject ID, COVID-19 status, age in years and sex were almost always included in the sample metadata. The material from the prospective study consisted of cDNA or gDNA derived from T cells, B-cell-depleted T cells, or PBMCs. Subjects who had been exposed to COVID-19, were actively infected with it, or had recovered from it provided the deeply sampled blood TCRbeta repertoires that made up the dataset. A freely available public database, intended as a resource for researchers studying the immune response to SARS-CoV-2, is where the repertoires were released. The samples were drawn from the first 160 participants of the ongoing ImmuneRACE study and from 1,254 subjects provided by 6 global collaborators. HLA class I and class II types, where available, came from metadata supplied by the sample provider rather than from assay-based typing. Broad study findings and their caveats: The amount of clinical and demographic metadata varied by source and participant and was provided uncurated.

Collaborating institutions collected whole blood in K2EDTA tubes following their own protocols. For TCRbeta analysis, collaborator samples were shipped as frozen whole blood, as isolated PBMCs, or as DNA extracted from either sample type. In its sample, this clone was seen a few times. It has no known antigen specificity. No qualities accompany the bases; no much larger clone lies one base away. The germline V gene (reference sequence) yields LNHDA for CDR1 and SQIVND for CDR2. The cysteine opens and the phenylalanine closes a CDR3 of 14 amino acids. The retained sequence is limited to the CDR3, 42 bases, with the frame set at the first base. At the junction V is shortened by 7 bases and J by 1 base; bases outside the gene matches: 4. TCRbeta CDR3 regions were amplified from genomic DNA using the immunoSEQ Assay, a bias-controlled multiplex PCR. As for the original processing: The number of nucleated cells in each sample was estimated from the amplification of reference gene primers within the assay. To quantify the absolute abundance of each unique TCRbeta CDR3 rearrangement, sequence reads were collapsed and filtered. For each sample, productive Simpson clonality was calculated by taking the square root of Simpson's diversity index across productive rearrangements. Held by TCRdb, this immuneACCESS table contains in-frame sequences only and omits some clones. Under half of the omission traces to an unresolved V gene where checked; the cause of the rest is unknown. The V and J calls and clone size are taken from that table; D and trimming were inferred from the DNA. The sample table records about 100,000 clones; roughly two thirds of these occur just once. Clones ranked in the top ten supply approximately 5.9% of the sample.

This receptor was obtained from an elderly man with acute or convalescent COVID-19. What was sequenced was peripheral blood. The chain links TRBV19 with TRBJ1-1, with TRBD1 matching 9 junction bases. The CDR3 reads CASNIQGANTEAFF. Read as DNA, the sequence is TGTGCCAGTAACATACAGGGGGCGAACACTGAAGCTTTCTTT.